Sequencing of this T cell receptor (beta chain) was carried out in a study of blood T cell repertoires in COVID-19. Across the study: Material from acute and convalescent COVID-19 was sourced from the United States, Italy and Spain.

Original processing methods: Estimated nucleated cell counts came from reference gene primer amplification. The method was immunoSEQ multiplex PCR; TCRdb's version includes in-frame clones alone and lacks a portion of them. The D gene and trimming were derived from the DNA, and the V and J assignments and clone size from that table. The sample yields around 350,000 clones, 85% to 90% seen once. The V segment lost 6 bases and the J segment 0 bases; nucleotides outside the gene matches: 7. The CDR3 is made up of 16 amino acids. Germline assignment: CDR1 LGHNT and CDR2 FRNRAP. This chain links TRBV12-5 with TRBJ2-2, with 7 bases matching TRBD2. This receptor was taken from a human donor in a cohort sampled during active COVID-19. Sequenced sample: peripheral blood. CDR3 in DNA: TGTGCTAGTGGCATATGGGGGGGAACGAACACCGGGGAGCTGTTTTTT. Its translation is CASGIWGGTNTGELFF.